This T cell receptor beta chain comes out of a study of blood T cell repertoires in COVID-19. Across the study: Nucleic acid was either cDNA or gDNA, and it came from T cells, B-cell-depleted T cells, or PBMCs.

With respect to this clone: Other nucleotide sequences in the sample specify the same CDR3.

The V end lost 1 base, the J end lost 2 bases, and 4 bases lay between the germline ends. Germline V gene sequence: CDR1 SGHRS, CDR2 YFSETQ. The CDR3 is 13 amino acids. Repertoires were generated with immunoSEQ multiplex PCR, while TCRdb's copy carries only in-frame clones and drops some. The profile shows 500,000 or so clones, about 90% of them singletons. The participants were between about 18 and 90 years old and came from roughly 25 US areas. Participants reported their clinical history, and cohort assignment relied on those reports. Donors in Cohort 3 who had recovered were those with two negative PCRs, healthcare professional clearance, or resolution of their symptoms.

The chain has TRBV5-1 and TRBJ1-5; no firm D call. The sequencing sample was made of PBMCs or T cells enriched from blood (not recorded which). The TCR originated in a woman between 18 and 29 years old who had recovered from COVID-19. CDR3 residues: CASSLSGNQPQHF. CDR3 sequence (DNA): TGCGCCAGCAGCTTGAGCGGCAATCAGCCCCAGCATTTT.